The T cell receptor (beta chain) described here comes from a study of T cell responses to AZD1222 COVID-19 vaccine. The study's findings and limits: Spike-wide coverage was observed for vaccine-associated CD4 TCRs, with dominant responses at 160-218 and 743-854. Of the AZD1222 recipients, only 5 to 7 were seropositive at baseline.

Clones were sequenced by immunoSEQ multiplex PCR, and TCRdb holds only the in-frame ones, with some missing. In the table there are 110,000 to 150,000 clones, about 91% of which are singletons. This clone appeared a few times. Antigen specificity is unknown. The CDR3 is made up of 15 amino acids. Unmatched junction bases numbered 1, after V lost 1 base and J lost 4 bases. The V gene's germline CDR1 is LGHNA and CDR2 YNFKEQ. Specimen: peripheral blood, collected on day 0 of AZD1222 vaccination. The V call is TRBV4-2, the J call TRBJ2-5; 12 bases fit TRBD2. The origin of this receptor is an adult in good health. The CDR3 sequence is CASSQASGGAETQYF. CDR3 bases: TGTGCCAGCAGCCAAGCTAGCGGGGGGGCAGAGACCCAGTACTTC.